This T cell receptor (beta chain) was sequenced during a study of T cell repertoires in cytomegalovirus infection. The CDR3 runs to 14 residues. Germline V CDR1 and CDR2: LGHDT, YNNKEL (reference sequence). Trimming left V 6 bases short and J 4 bases short, with 12 bases between. In TCRdb, the reads were re-called with MiXCR into one record per CDR3 protein. The sample comprises about 320,000 distinct CDR3 sequences, around 9.5% of which are singletons, and roughly 4% rests with the top ten. Findings and limits, study-wide: Ex vivo, HLA-C-restricted CMV-specific TCR beta clonotypes prevailed over the rest of the response.

This clonotype was seen a handful of times. Antigen: not known. The rearrangement joins TRBV3-1 to TRBJ2-2; D is perhaps TRBD1 (6 bases). The TCR sequence derives from a human donor in good health (CMV status not recorded). Some clones in this sample may be carry-over from other donors' samples. What was sequenced was PBMCs. The CDR3 region is CASSLSRGTGELFF. The CDR3 DNA sequence: TGTGCCAGCAGTCTATCCAGGGGCACCGGGGAGCTGTTTTTT.